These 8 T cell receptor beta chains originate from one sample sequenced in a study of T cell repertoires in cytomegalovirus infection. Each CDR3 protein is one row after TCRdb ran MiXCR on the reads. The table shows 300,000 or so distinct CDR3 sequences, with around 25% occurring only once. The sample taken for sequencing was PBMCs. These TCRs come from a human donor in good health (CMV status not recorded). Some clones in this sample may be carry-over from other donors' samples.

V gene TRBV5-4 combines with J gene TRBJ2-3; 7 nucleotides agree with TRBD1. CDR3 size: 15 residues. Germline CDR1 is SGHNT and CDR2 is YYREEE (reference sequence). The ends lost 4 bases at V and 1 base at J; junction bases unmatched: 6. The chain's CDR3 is CASSPRTGRTDTQYF. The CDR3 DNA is TGTGCCAGCAGCCCGAGGACAGGACGCACAGATACGCAGTATTTT. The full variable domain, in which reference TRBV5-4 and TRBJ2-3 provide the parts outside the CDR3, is ETGVTQSPTHLIKTRGQQVTLRCSSQSGHNTVSWYQQALGQGPQFIFQYYREEENGRGNFPPRFSGLQFPNYSSELNVNALELDDSALYLCASSPRTGRTDTQYFGPGTRLTVL.

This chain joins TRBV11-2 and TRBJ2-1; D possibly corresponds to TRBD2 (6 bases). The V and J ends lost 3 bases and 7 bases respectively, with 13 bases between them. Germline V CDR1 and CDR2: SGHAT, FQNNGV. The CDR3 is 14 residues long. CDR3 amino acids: CASSLARLANEQFF. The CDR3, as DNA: TGTGCCAGCAGCTTGGCCCGCCTAGCGAATGAGCAGTTCTTC.

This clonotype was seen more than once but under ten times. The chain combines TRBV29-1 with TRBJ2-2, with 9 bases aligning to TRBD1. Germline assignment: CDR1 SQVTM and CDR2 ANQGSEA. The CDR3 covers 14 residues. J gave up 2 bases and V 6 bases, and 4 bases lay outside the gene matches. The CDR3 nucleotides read TGCAGCGTGAAGGGACAGGGAAACACCGGGGAGCTGTTTTTT. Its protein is CSVKGQGNTGELFF.

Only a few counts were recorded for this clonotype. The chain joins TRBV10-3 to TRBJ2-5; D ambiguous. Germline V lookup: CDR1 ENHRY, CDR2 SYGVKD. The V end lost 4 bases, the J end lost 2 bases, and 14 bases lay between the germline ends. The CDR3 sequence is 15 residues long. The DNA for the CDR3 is TGTGCCATCAGTGGCTCGGCGGCAGAACAAGAGACCCAGTACTTC. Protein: CAISGSAAEQETQYF.

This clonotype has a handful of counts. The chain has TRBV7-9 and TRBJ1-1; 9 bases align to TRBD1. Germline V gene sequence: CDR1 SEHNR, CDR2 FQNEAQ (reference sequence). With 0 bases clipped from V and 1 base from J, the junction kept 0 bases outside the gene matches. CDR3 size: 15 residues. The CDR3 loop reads CASSLADRGNTEAFF. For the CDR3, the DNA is TGTGCCAGCAGCTTAGCGGACAGGGGGAACACTGAAGCTTTCTTT.

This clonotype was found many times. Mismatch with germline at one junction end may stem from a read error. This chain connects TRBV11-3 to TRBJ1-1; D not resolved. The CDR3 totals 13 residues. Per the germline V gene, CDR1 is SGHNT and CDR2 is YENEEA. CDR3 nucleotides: TGTGCCAGTAGCTATAGAAGTAACACTGAAGCTTTCTTT. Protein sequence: CASSYRSNTEAFF.

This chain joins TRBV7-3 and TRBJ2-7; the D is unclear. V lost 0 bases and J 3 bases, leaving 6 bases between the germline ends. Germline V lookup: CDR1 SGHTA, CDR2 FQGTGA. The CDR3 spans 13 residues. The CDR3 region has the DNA TGTGCCAGCAGCTTAACCCAAGACTACGAGCAGTACTTC. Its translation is CASSLTQDYEQYF.

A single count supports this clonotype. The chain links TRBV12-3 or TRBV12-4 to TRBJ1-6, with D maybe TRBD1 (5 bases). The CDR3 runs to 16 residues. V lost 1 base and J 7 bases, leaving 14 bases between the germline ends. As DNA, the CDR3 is TGTGCCAGCAGTTTAGAGAGGGGCACAAGGAATTCACCCCTCCACTTT. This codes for CASSLERGTRNSPLHF.